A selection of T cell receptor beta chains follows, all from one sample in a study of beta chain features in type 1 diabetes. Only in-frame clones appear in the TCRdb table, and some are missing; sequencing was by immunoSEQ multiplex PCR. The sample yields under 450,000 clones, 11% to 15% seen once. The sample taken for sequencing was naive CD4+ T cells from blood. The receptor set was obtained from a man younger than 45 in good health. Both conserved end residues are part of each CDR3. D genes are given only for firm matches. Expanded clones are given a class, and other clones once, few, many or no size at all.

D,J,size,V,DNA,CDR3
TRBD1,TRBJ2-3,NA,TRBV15,TGTGCCACCAGCACGGACCGGGACAGGGTACTGGCGGGGGGCACAGATACGCAGTATTTT,CATSTDRDRVLAGGTDTQYF
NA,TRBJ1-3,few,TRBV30,TGTGCCTGGAGAAGGTCAGTGACAACTGGAAACACCATATATTTT,CAWRRSVTTGNTIYF
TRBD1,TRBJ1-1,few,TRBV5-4,TGTGCCAGCAGCCTGGGGACAGGGCCTGAAGCTTTCTTT,CASSLGTGPEAFF
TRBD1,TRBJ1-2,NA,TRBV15,TGTGCCACCAGCAGAGCATATTACGGGACAGACAATGGCTACACCTTC,CATSRAYYGTDNGYTF
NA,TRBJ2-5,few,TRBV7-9,TGCGCCAGCAGCGGCCGGAACCCCGCCGGCCCCCAGACCCAGTACTTC,CASSGRNPAGPQTQYF
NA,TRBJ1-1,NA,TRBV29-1,TGCAGCGTTGAGCAGGTGGTGGGCACTGAAGCTTTCTTT,CSVEQVVGTEAFF
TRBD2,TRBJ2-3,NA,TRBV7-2,TGTGCCAGCAGCTCGGGACTAGGCCCAGATACGCAGTATTTT,CASSSGLGPDTQYF
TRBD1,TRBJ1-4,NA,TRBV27,TGTGCCAGCGGACGACAGGGGATGAATGAAAAACTGTTTTTT,CASGRQGMNEKLFF
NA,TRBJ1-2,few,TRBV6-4,TGTGCCAGCAGTGACCAGGGGTTTCTAGGGGGCTACACCTTC,CASSDQGFLGGYTF
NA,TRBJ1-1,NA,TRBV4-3,TGCGCCAGCAGCCAGTTTGTAGGAACTGAAGCTTTCTTT,CASSQFVGTEAFF
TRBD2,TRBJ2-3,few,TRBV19,TGTGCCAGTAGTTCCCTAGCGGGAGTCCATGTAGATACGCAGTATTTT,CASSSLAGVHVDTQYF
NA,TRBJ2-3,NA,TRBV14,TGTGCCAGCAGCTCGGGACCAACTGGCACAGATACGCAGTATTTT,CASSSGPTGTDTQYF
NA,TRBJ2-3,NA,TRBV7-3,TGTGCCAGCAGCCTCGGGCTAGCACCAGATACGCAGTATTTT,CASSLGLAPDTQYF
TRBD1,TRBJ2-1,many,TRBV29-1,TGCAGCGTCGTTTTTAAAGAGGGGGCTAGTCAGTTCTTC,CSVVFKEGASQFF
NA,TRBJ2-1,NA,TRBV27,TGTGCCAGCAGTTTATTAAGGGGCCGGCCAATCTCCTACAATGAGCAGTTCTTC,CASSLLRGRPISYNEQFF
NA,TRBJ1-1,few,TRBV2,TGTGCCAGCAGTGGTGAGGTGAACACTGAAGCTTTCTTT,CASSGEVNTEAFF
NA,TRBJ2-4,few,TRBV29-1,TGCAGCACATGGACAGAAAACATTCAGTACTTC,CSTWTENIQYF
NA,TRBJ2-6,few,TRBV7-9,TGTGCCAGCAGCTTAGAATTGGCTGGGGCCAACGTCCTGACTTTC,CASSLELAGANVLTF
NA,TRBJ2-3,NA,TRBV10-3,TGTGCCATCAGTGCGACGAGTACCACAGATACGCAGTATTTT,CAISATSTTDTQYF
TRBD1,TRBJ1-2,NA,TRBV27,TGTGCCAGCAGTTTATCGGACAGGGTGGGGTATGGCTACACCTTC,CASSLSDRVGYGYTF
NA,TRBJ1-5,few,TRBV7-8,TGTGCCAGCAGCTTAGGACAGTTACTTAGCAATCAGCCCCAGCATTTT,CASSLGQLLSNQPQHF
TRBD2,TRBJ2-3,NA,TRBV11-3,TGTGCCAGCAGCGCCGAAAGCGGGGCGCAGTATTTT,CASSAESGAQYF
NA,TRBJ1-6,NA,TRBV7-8,TGTGCCAGCAGCTTAGGGGACGGACCCAATTCACCCCTCCACTTT,CASSLGDGPNSPLHF
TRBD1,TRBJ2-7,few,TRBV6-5,TGTGCCAGCAGGCCGACAGGGGCTGCGGGGCAGTACTTC,CASRPTGAAGQYF
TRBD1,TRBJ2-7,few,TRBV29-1,TGCAGCTGTACCGGGACAGTCACCTACGAGCAGTACTTC,CSCTGTVTYEQYF
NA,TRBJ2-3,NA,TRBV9,TGTGCCAGCAGCGTTTCGCCTGCCACTAGCACAGATACGCAGTATTTT,CASSVSPATSTDTQYF
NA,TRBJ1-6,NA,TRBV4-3,TGCGCCAGCAGCCAAGCGGCAGGGGCGCCCTCTTCACCCCTCCACTTT,CASSQAAGAPSSPLHF
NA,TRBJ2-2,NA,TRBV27,TGTGCCAGCCGAGAGGGACGCTTCCGTACCGGGGAGCTGTTTTTT,CASREGRFRTGELFF
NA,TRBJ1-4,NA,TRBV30,TGTGCCTGGAGTGTACGTGGGGACGGAAAACTGTTTTTT,CAWSVRGDGKLFF
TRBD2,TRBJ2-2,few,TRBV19,TGTGCCAGTAGCCGACTAGCGGGAGCCGGGGAGCTGTTTTTT,CASSRLAGAGELFF
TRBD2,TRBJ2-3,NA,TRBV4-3,TGCGCCAGCAGCCTGCTAAATAGCGGGGGAGTGACAGATACGCAGTATTTT,CASSLLNSGGVTDTQYF
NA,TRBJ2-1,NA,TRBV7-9,TGTGCCAGCAGCTTAGAAGTGACTTACAATGAGCAGTTCTTC,CASSLEVTYNEQFF
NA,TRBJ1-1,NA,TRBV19,TGTGCCAGTATTGGGAGGGGGAGCACTGAAGCTTTCTTT,CASIGRGSTEAFF
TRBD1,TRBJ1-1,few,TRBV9,TGTGCCAGCAGCGAGATACGTATGACAGGGATGAACACTGAAGCTTTCTTT,CASSEIRMTGMNTEAFF
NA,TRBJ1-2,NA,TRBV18,TGTGCCAGCTCACCGGACGTCAACTATGGCTACACCTTC,CASSPDVNYGYTF
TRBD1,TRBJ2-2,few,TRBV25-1,TGTGCCAGCAGACGCCAGGGGGCAAACACCGGGGAGCTGTTTTTT,CASRRQGANTGELFF
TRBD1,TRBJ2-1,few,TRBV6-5,TGTGCCAGCAGTAACCGACAGGGTTCTAACAATGAGCAGTTCTTC,CASSNRQGSNNEQFF
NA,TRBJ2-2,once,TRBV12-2,TGTGCAAGTCGCTTAGCTACGGCTAGCGAAAACACCGGGGAGCTGTTTTTT,CASRLATASENTGELFF
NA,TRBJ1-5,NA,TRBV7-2,TGTGCCACCACTTCGGGCGGATATAGCAATCAGCCCCAGCATTTT,CATTSGGYSNQPQHF
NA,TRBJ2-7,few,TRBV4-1,TGCGCCAGCAGCCAAGTAGGTTCCCGGGGCGAGCAGTACTTC,CASSQVGSRGEQYF
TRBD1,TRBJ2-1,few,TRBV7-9,TGTGCCAGCATTCGCGGGACAGGGCTATACAATGAGCAGTTCTTC,CASIRGTGLYNEQFF
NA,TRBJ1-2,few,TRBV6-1,TGTGCCAGCAGTGAATGGGGACGCGGCTACACCTTC,CASSEWGRGYTF